This T cell receptor (beta chain) was sequenced in a study of blood T cell repertoires in COVID-19. Study as a whole: From T cells, B-cell-depleted T cells, or PBMCs came the material, which was cDNA or gDNA.

The trim removed 4 bases at V and 4 bases at J, leaving 6 bases unmatched. Germline V gene lookup returns CDR1 SGHNT and CDR2 YYREEE (reference sequence). The CDR3 sequence is 14 residues long. This clone was recorded many times. This table comes from immunoSEQ multiplex PCR, and its TCRdb copy is limited to in-frame clones, with some not included. The data contain about 73,000 clones, over 60% of them singletons. V usage is TRBV5-4 and J usage is TRBJ2-7; 9 bases line up with TRBD1. The sample comprised peripheral blood. The receptor's source is a man in his 70s with COVID-19, enrolled during active disease. As DNA, the CDR3 is TGTGCCAGCAGCCGGGGACAGGGTGGGTACGAGCAGTACTTC. Its translation is CASSRGQGGYEQYF. Full variable domain (outside the CDR3, taken from reference TRBV5-4 and TRBJ2-7): ETGVTQSPTHLIKTRGQQVTLRCSSQSGHNTVSWYQQALGQGPQFIFQYYREEENGRGNFPPRFSGLQFPNYSSELNVNALELDDSALYLCASSRGQGGYEQYFGPGTRLTVT.